This TCR beta chain derives from a study of shared clonotypes between healthy human individuals. The wider study: Each donor's CD4 naive and CD4 memory cells filled three plates apiece, CD8 naive two, and CD8 memory one.

Using immunoSEQ multiplex PCR, the repertoire was profiled, and TCRdb retains in-frame clones only, with some absent. The sample includes 850,000 to 1,200,000 clones, roughly 70% of them seen just once. Overall study findings and caveats: Around 5% of naive CD4 clonotypes were common to a handful of donors.

As for this clone: Antigen unknown.

The clonotype comes from a young man in good health. Sequenced sample: memory CD4+ T cells sorted from blood. The subset denotes: CD45RA-negative fraction.

In nucleotides, the CDR3 is TGTGCCACCAGCAGGAATCAGGGGGCAGGCGGCTACACCTTC. It specifies CATSRNQGAGGYTF. The rearrangement links TRBV15 to TRBJ1-2, with TRBD1 identical over 8 bases. The trim removed 3 bases at V and 8 bases at J, leaving 8 bases unmatched. Germline CDR1 and CDR2: LNHNV and YYDKDF (reference sequence). This CDR3 spans 14 amino acids. The complete variable domain, with remaining parts taken from reference TRBV15 and TRBJ1-2, reads DAMVIQNPRYQVTQFGKPVTLSCSQTLNHNVMYWYQQKSSQAPKLLFHYYDKDFNNEADTPDNFQSRRPNTSFCFLDIRSPGLGDTAMYLCATSRNQGAGGYTFGSGTRLTVV.